Each of the 6 T cell receptor beta chains below was sequenced from the same sample in a study of T cells after posttransplantation cyclophosphamide (dated by TCRdb to between 2015 and 2016). Library preparation used the immunoSEQ multiplex PCR assay. Not all clones reach the TCRdb copy of this immuneACCESS table, which keeps in-frame sequences only. Checked studies attribute under half of the gap to unresolved V genes and leave the rest unexplained. The sample records 30,000 to 40,000 clones, 80% to 90% of which are singletons. 15% of the sample lies in the top ten. Sequenced: PBMCs. Receptors were obtained from a woman in her 40s with a blood cancer, CMV-positive, and with a related stem cell donor.

This clone appeared once. The CDR3, as DNA: TGTGCCCTGAGGAGCGGGGGTGCAGATACGCAGTATTTT. It is translated as CALRSGGADTQYF. The chain links TRBV6-6 to TRBJ2-3, with 8 bases fitting TRBD2. V dropped 11 bases and J dropped 4; count of bases not matched to a gene: 8. Germline values: CDR1 MNHNY, CDR2 SVGAGI (reference sequence). The CDR3 has 13 amino acids.

The CDR3 protein is CASSNLAGSYNEQFF. As DNA, the CDR3 is TGTGCCAGCAGTAACTTAGCGGGGTCCTACAATGAGCAGTTCTTC. The rearrangement uses TRBV7-2 and TRBJ2-1, with TRBD2 matching over 8 bases. CDR3 length: 15 amino acids. V lost 6 bases to trimming and J lost 1 base; unmatched junction nucleotides: 5. Germline V CDR1 and CDR2: SGHTA, FQGNSA.

This chain links TRBV7-8 with TRBJ1-5; D gene ambiguous. CDR3 size: 14 residues. Trimming stripped 4 bases from V and 4 bases from J, with 11 bases between. Per germline, CDR1 SGHVS and CDR2 FQNEAQ. The DNA of the CDR3 is TGTGCCAGCAGCTCCACCCCGGGGAATCAGCCCCAGCATTTT. Translating it yields CASSSTPGNQPQHF.

This chain connects TRBV4-3 to TRBJ2-7, with TRBD2 matching over 8 bases. This CDR3 contains 18 residues. J was trimmed by 2 bases and V by 1 base; bases with no gene match: 13. Germline lookup yields CDR1 LGHNA and CDR2 YSLEER. The CDR3 loop reads CASSQGQSLADLTYEQYF. The DNA for the CDR3 is TGCGCCAGCAGCCAAGGGCAGTCACTAGCGGACCTAACCTACGAGCAGTACTTC.

The rearrangement uses TRBV6-5 and TRBJ1-6; D perhaps matches TRBD1 (6 bases). The CDR3 length is 13 residues. V shed 5 bases and J shed 7 bases, with 9 bases lying between them. The germline CDR1 and CDR2 sequences are MNHEY and SVGAGI. The chain's CDR3 is CASSLTGNSPLHF. CDR3 bases: TGTGCCAGCAGTCTGACAGGAAATTCACCCCTCCACTTT.

This clone was observed a few times. The CDR3 reads CASSKSGTIPYEQYF. Here the CDR3 DNA reads TGTGCCAGCAGCAAATCCGGGACAATCCCCTACGAGCAGTACTTC. The chain recombines TRBV7-9 with TRBJ2-7; maybe TRBD1 (6 bases). Germline-derived CDR1 and CDR2 are SEHNR and FQNEAQ (reference sequence). Trimming stripped 5 bases from V and 2 bases from J, with 16 bases between. The CDR3 is 15 residues long.